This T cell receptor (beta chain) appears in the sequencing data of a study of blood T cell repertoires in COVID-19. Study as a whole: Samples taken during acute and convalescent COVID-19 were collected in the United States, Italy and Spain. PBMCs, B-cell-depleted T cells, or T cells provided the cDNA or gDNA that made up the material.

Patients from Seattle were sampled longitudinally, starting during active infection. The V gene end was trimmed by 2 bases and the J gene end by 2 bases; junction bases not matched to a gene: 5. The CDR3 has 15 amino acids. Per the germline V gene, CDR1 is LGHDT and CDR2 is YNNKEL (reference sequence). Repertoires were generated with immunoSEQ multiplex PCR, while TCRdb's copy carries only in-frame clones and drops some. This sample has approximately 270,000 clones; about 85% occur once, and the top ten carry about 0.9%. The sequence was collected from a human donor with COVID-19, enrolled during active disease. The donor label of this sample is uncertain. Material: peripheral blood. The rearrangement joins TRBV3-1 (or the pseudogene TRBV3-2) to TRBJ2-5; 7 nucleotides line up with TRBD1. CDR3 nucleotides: TGTGCCAGCAGCCAACAACGGGACAGACAAGAGACCCAGTACTTC. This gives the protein CASSQQRDRQETQYF.